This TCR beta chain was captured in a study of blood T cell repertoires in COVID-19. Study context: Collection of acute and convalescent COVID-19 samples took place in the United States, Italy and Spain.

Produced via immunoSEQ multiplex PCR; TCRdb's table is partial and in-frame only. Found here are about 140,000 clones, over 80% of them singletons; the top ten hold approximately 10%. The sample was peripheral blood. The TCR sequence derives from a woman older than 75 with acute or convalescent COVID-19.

CDR3 coding DNA: TGTGCCAGCAGCTTGTCCCTGACTAGCGGGGGGCGGGTAGATACGCAGTATTTT. Translating it yields CASSLSLTSGGRVDTQYF. This chain connects TRBV5-5 to TRBJ2-3, with 13 bases lining up with TRBD2. The CDR3 totals 18 residues. Germline loops: CDR1 SGHKS, CDR2 YYEKEE (reference sequence). The V and J ends lost 1 base and 5 bases, in that order; junction bases with no gene match: 10.